Included here is one TCR beta chain sequence, with context. Antigen specificity is unknown. Using RNA transcripts, the TCR beta CDR3 regions were amplified. Amplification began with first-round RT-PCR using HTBI primers, then second-round multiplex PCR was performed. TCRdb used MiXCR to reprocess the multiplex PCR reads, holding one entry per CDR3 protein. The sample includes about 380,000 distinct CDR3 sequences, 15% of them seen just once. Germline CDR1 and CDR2: MGHRA and YSYEKL. The CDR3 consists of 16 residues. V was pared by 0 bases and J by 9 bases, with 15 bases between. The data stem from a study of Graves' ophthalmopathy and Graves' hyperthyroidism. Overall study results and limits: Blood also carried most expanded thyroid clonotypes exceeding 0.001 frequency.

Sequences were obtained from peripheral blood. The chain uses TRBV4-1 and TRBJ1-6; D may be TRBD1 (5 bases). The source of this sequence is a woman aged 18-29 years with stable Graves' hyperthyroidism. The CDR3 DNA follows: TGCGCCAGCAGCCAAGATTGGGCAGGGATGGTTTCACCCCTCCACTTT. Amino acid sequence: CASSQDWAGMVSPLHF.